This T cell receptor beta chain was captured by sequencing in a study of CD8+ T cells in alopecia areata. The wider study: Oral tofacitinib, 5 to 10 mg twice daily, was given in an open-label trial. It was 6 to 18 months of tofacitinib, and then there were 6 months off drug.

Alopecia areata patients provided lesional scalp punch biopsies and peripheral blood, both collected for the study. TCR sequencing used cDNA made by reverse transcription of extracted RNA. Clones were sequenced by immunoSEQ multiplex PCR, and TCRdb holds only the in-frame ones, with some missing. Of hundreds of thousands of clones listed, 67% are singletons. This CDR3 comprises 16 residues. The V end was cut by 1 base, the J end by 5 bases, with 18 bases between. CDR1 MGHRA and CDR2 YSYEKL come from the germline V gene. Notes on the study in general: More clonal than normal scalp was lesional scalp, particularly alopecia totalis/universalis.

In regard to this clone: Its antigen is not known.

Sequences were derived from CD4+ T cells sorted from blood, sampled at week 0. J is TRBJ2-7 and V is TRBV4-1; possible D gene TRBD1, 5 bases. The receptor's source is a human donor with alopecia areata. The CDR3 DNA is TGCGCCAGCAGCCAAGCTCCTCTCCCAGGGAAGGACGAGCAGTACTTC. Amino acid sequence: CASSQAPLPGKDEQYF.